Below, 27 T cell receptor beta chains from the same sample are listed, as sequenced in a study of regulatory T cells in long-lasting Graves disease. Time point defined: newly diagnosed GD, antithyroid drugs for less than 3 months. RNA from PBMCs was the source of the TCR library. Combining iRepertoire HTBI primers with Arm-PCR of CDR3 regions, the authors built TCR beta libraries. TCRdb independently ran MiXCR on the multiplex PCR reads; one entry per CDR3 protein. This repertoire shows about 540,000 distinct CDR3 sequences, approximately 15% found once; its top ten account for 10%. This sample was shared with a second study, whose subject was T cells in Graves' hyperthyroidism and ophthalmopathy.

The source material was peripheral blood mononuclear cells (PBMCs), sampled at new diagnosis, from a patient treated with antithyroid drugs. These TCRs come from a man aged 25-45 years with Graves disease.

This clonotype was found a few times. The CDR3 DNA reads as TGCGCCAGCAGCCCCGGAACCACCCCCTACAATGAGCAGTTCTTC. As protein: CASSPGTTPYNEQFF. The chain uses TRBV5-1 and TRBJ2-1; D ambiguous. The germline CDR1 and CDR2 sequences are SGHRS and YFSETQ. This CDR3 has 15 amino acids. Trimming took off 4 bases at V and 2 bases at J, with 13 bases between the two ends. Based on the CDR3 plus reference TRBV5-1 and TRBJ2-1, the full variable domain is KAGVTQTPRYLIKTRGQQVTLSCSPISGHRSVSWYQQTPGQGLQFLFEYFSETQRNKGNFPGRFSGRQFSNSRSEMNVSTLELGDSALYLCASSPGTTPYNEQFFGPGTRLTVL.

V gene TRBV24-1 combines with J gene TRBJ2-3; the D call may be TRBD1 or TRBD2 (5 bases each). The length of the CDR3 is 13 residues. V lost 1 base and J lost 6, with 7 bases in between. Germline V CDR1 and CDR2: KGHDR, SFDVKD. CDR3 loop: CATSDFWGDTQYF. CDR3 nucleotide sequence: TGTGCCACCAGTGATTTTTGGGGGGATACGCAGTATTTT.

The table lists this clonotype with many counts. This chain uses TRBV12-3 or TRBV12-4 with TRBJ2-7; 16 bases match TRBD2. The CDR3 has 18 residues. V was pared by 6 bases and J by 2 bases, with 10 bases of the junction left unmatched. The CDR3, as DNA: TGTGCCAGCAGCCCCGCCGGGGGGACTAGCGGGAGGGCCTACGAGCAGTACTTC. This gives the protein CASSPAGGTSGRAYEQYF.

This clonotype has at least ten counts. J is TRBJ2-7 and V is TRBV12-3 or TRBV12-4; either TRBD1 or TRBD2 may supply D (5 bases each). V lost 6 bases and J lost 0, with 9 bases in between. This CDR3 spans 13 amino acids. CDR3 sequence (DNA): TGTGCCAGCAGGTTCGGGACCTCCTACGAGCAGTACTTC. As protein: CASRFGTSYEQYF.

In its sample, this clonotype was seen many times. The V call is TRBV6-2 or TRBV6-3, the J call TRBJ2-7, with a weak D call TRBD2 (5 bases). Trimming left V 3 bases short and J 6 bases short, with 15 bases between. Germline V gene lookup returns CDR1 MNHEY and CDR2 SVGEGT. The CDR3 contains 14 residues. CDR3 sequence reads: CASSYGYGRGEQYF. The DNA for the CDR3 is TGTGCCAGCAGTTATGGTTATGGCCGGGGCGAGCAGTACTTC.

This clonotype turned up a few times. The chain carries TRBV7-6 and TRBJ2-1; TRBD2 agrees at 11 bases. This CDR3 region has 18 residues. Germline V lookup: CDR1 SGHVS, CDR2 FNYEAQ. Germline trimming cut 3 bases from V and 1 base from J; bases unmatched to any gene: 8. CDR3 DNA sequence: TGTGCCAGCAGCTTGTTTAGCGGGAGGGCCTTGTCCTACAATGAGCAGTTCTTC. Its protein is CASSLFSGRALSYNEQFF.

This clonotype was picked up many times. A junction boundary mismatches the germline segment, possibly from a read error. This chain links TRBV27 with TRBJ2-7, with 8 bases identical to TRBD2. Germline CDR1 and CDR2: MNHEY and SMNVEV (reference sequence). The CDR3 runs 14 residues. The CDR3 region has the DNA TGTGCCAGCAGCTTATTGGCGGGAGGAGGCGAGCAGTACTTC. The encoded protein is CASSLLAGGGEQYF.

In its sample, this clonotype was seen a few times. V usage is TRBV19 and J usage is TRBJ1-5; the match to TRBD1 covers 9 bases. The length of the CDR3 is 18 residues. V lost 6 bases and J lost 5; bases outside the gene matches: 17. Germline V CDR1 and CDR2: LNHDA, SQIVND (reference sequence). As DNA, the CDR3 is TGTGCCAGTAGGCCCGCTGCGCATGGAGGGACAGGGTATCAGCCCCAGCATTTT. It yields the protein CASRPAAHGGTGYQPQHF.

Only a few counts were recorded for this clonotype. V gene TRBV12-3 or TRBV12-4 combines with J gene TRBJ1-2; the D gene is possibly TRBD1 (6 bases). Trimming pared 6 bases from V and 4 bases from J, leaving 24 bases between. This CDR3 is 17 amino acids long. CDR3 amino acids: CASSSTRGPGRPYGYTF. The CDR3 region has the DNA TGTGCCAGCAGCTCAACCAGGGGACCGGGAAGGCCCTATGGCTACACCTTC.

This clonotype was picked up many times. The chain combines TRBV6-1 with TRBJ2-3; no reliable D call. CDR3 size: 15 residues. CDR1 MNHNS and CDR2 SASEGT come from the germline V gene. V shed 8 bases and J shed 0 bases, with 15 bases lying between them. This CDR3 reads CASGKGGSSTDTQYF. The CDR3 bases are TGTGCCAGCGGAAAGGGCGGTTCTAGCACAGATACGCAGTATTTT.

This clonotype came up a few times. This chain uses TRBV24-1 with TRBJ1-2; unclear D gene. This CDR3 has 14 amino acids. Germline CDR1 is KGHDR and CDR2 is SFDVKD. Trimming cost V 1 base and J 1 base, with 6 bases left between them. CDR3 DNA sequence: TGTGCCACCAGTGATTTAGGGAGTAACTATGGCTACACCTTC. Its translation: CATSDLGSNYGYTF.

The genes are TRBV5-4 and TRBJ2-1; D tentatively reads TRBD1 or TRBD2 (6 bases each). Germline lookup yields CDR1 SGHNT and CDR2 YYREEE (reference sequence). This CDR3 spans 14 amino acids. V was cut by 4 bases and J by 3 bases, with 11 bases left in between. CDR3 sequence (DNA): TGTGCCAGCAGCCCGGGGGCAGACTACAATGAGCAGTTCTTC. As protein: CASSPGADYNEQFF. Full variable domain (remainder filled in from reference TRBV5-4 and TRBJ2-1): ETGVTQSPTHLIKTRGQQVTLRCSSQSGHNTVSWYQQALGQGPQFIFQYYREEENGRGNFPPRFSGLQFPNYSSELNVNALELDDSALYLCASSPGADYNEQFFGPGTRLTVL.

In its sample, this clonotype was seen a few times. The V call is TRBV2, the J call TRBJ2-7, with TRBD1 identical over 12 bases. Germline lookup yields CDR1 SNHLY and CDR2 FYNNEI. This CDR3 has 16 residues. Trimming cost V 5 bases and J 4 bases; bases outside gene matches: 9. This CDR3 is CASSLSLGQGAYEQYF. The CDR3 nucleotides are TGTGCCAGCAGTTTATCTCTGGGACAGGGGGCTTACGAGCAGTACTTC.

Ten or more counts support this clonotype. The chain uses TRBV2 and TRBJ2-3, with a weak D call TRBD1 (6 bases). Germline V gene data show CDR1 as SNHLY and CDR2 as FYNNEI. The CDR3 has 17 amino acids. Trimming left V 7 bases short and J 0 bases short, with 20 bases between. The DNA for the CDR3 is TGTGCCAGCACCAGTCTCCTGGACAGCCCAAGCACAGATACGCAGTATTTT. This gives the protein CASTSLLDSPSTDTQYF. The full variable domain, in which reference TRBV2 and TRBJ2-3 provide the parts outside the CDR3, is EPEVTQTPSHQVTQMGQEVILRCVPISNHLYFYWYRQILGQKVEFLVSFYNNEISEKSEIFDDQFSVERPDGSNFTLKIRSTKLEDSAMYFCASTSLLDSPSTDTQYFGPGTRLTVL.

This clonotype was seen only a few times. V is TRBV4-1 and J is TRBJ2-7; D is unclear. Looked up from germline, CDR1 is MGHRA and CDR2 is YSYEKL. This CDR3 has 14 residues. The V gene lost 0 bases and the J gene lost 3 bases, with 9 bases spanning the gap. CDR3 loop: CASSQERQYYEQYF. CDR3 in DNA: TGCGCCAGCAGCCAAGAACGGCAGTACTACGAGCAGTACTTC.

V gene TRBV19 combines with J gene TRBJ2-3, with 8 bases that match TRBD2. Germline V gene data show CDR1 as LNHDA and CDR2 as SQIVND (reference sequence). The CDR3 is 14 amino acids. J gave up 4 bases and V 7 bases, and 7 bases lay outside the gene matches. The CDR3 region is CASNGRARADTQYF. For the CDR3, the DNA is TGTGCCAGTAACGGGAGGGCCAGGGCAGATACGCAGTATTTT.

This clonotype was observed many times. The V call is TRBV30, the J call TRBJ1-6; 7 bases are shared with TRBD1. CDR3 length: 13 amino acids. Looked up from germline, CDR1 is GTSNPN and CDR2 is SVGIG (reference sequence). J gave up 10 bases and V 1 base, and 4 bases lay outside the gene matches. The chain's CDR3 is CAWSAQGGSPLHF. CDR3 DNA sequence: TGTGCCTGGAGTGCCCAGGGGGGATCACCCCTCCACTTT.

This clonotype was seen many times. V usage is TRBV7-3 and J usage is TRBJ2-1; the D is unclear. The CDR3 loop spans 13 amino acids. Germline loops: CDR1 SGHTA, CDR2 FQGTGA. V lost 4 bases, J lost 8 bases, and 12 bases lay in between. The chain's CDR3 is CASSSKEVDEQFF. DNA for the CDR3: TGTGCCAGCAGCTCCAAAGAGGTTGATGAGCAGTTCTTC.

About this clonotype itself: A much larger clonotype is one base distant, so this may be a read error. The chain couples TRBV9 to TRBJ1-5; the D is unclear. The CDR3 has 15 amino acids. Germline CDR1 and CDR2: SGDLS and YYNGEE. The CDR3 here is CTSSVGGNSNQPQHF. CDR3 bases: TGTACCAGCAGCGTAGGAGGGAATAGCAATCAGCCCCAGCATTTT.

This sequence joins TRBV5-1 and TRBJ2-3; TRBD2 matches 8 bases. Germline assignment: CDR1 SGHRS and CDR2 YFSETQ. The CDR3 is made up of 14 amino acids. Losses at the gene ends were 7 bases for V and 6 bases for J; bases not matched to a gene: 10. The CDR3 sequence: CASFPAGARDTQYF. The CDR3 DNA follows: TGCGCCAGCTTTCCAGCGGGAGCTCGGGATACGCAGTATTTT.

Regarding this clonotype: Relative to the germline gene, one junction end is altered; a read error may explain this. J is TRBJ2-5 and V is TRBV7-8; no firm D call. The germline V gene has CDR1 SGHVS and CDR2 FQNEAQ. This CDR3 comprises 13 residues. CDR3 loop: CANSPTGQETQYF. For the CDR3, the DNA is TGTGCCAACAGCCCGACGGGCCAAGAGACCCAGTACTTC.

Concerning this clonotype: Given the absence of the conserved phenylalanine or tryptophan at the CDR3 end, a read error is likely. The CDR3 coding sequence is TGTGCCAGCAGCGTAACGACTAGTGCCGAGCAGTACCTC. Amino acids: CASSVTTSAEQYL. This chain uses TRBV7-9 with TRBJ2-7, with TRBD2 as a possible D gene (6 bases). From germline, CDR1 is SEHNR and CDR2 FQNEAQ (reference sequence). The CDR3 is 13 amino acids. Trimming removed 5 bases from V and 6 bases from J, with 14 bases in between.

In its sample, this clonotype was seen many times. V gene TRBV30 combines with J gene TRBJ1-1, with 8 bases lining up with TRBD1. V was pared by 5 bases and J by 6 bases, with 14 bases of the junction left unmatched. Germline V lookup: CDR1 GTSNPN, CDR2 SVGIG (reference sequence). The CDR3 has 15 amino acids. The CDR3 loop is CAWEVGTGGKAEAFF. CDR3 coding DNA: TGTGCCTGGGAGGTCGGGACAGGAGGTAAGGCTGAAGCTTTCTTT.

This clonotype was seen at least ten times. The chain is built from TRBV20-1 and TRBJ2-1; 13 bases fit TRBD2. Germline-derived CDR1 and CDR2 are DFQATT and SNEGSKA (reference sequence). Unmatched junction bases numbered 7, after V lost 6 bases and J lost 2 bases. CDR3 length equals 16 residues. CDR3 protein: CSAGLAGVRTYNEQFF. The DNA for the CDR3 is TGCAGTGCCGGACTAGCGGGAGTTCGGACCTACAATGAGCAGTTCTTC.

This clonotype was seen a few times. The chain joins TRBV5-1 to TRBJ2-7, with 8 bases matching TRBD2. The V segment lost 5 bases and the J segment 0 bases; nucleotides outside the gene matches: 7. CDR1 SGHRS and CDR2 YFSETQ come from the germline V gene. The CDR3 extends over 15 amino acids. CDR3 amino acids: CASRVTSGGSYEQYF. The CDR3 region has the DNA TGCGCCAGCAGAGTAACTAGCGGAGGCTCCTACGAGCAGTACTTC.

There are many counts of this clonotype. The rearrangement uses TRBV7-2 and TRBJ1-2; a possible D gene is TRBD1 (5 bases). This CDR3 has 13 residues. V shed 5 bases and J shed 2 bases, with 9 bases lying between them. Germline V lookup: CDR1 SGHTA, CDR2 FQGNSA. The CDR3 here is CASSLGLNYGYTF. CDR3 bases: TGTGCCAGCAGCCTGGGACTGAACTATGGCTACACCTTC.

CDR3 coding DNA: TGTGCCAGTACGACCCCGATCAATCAGCCCCAGCATTTT. Encoded protein: CASTTPINQPQHF. The genes are TRBV19 and TRBJ1-5; D gene uncertain. The CDR3 is made up of 13 amino acids. Trimming removed 7 bases at V and 3 bases at J, with 10 bases between. Germline CDR1 and CDR2: LNHDA and SQIVND (reference sequence).